The clone carrying this T cell receptor (beta chain) is a singleton in its sample. These data originate in a study of blood T cell repertoires in COVID-19. Study background: From T cells, B-cell-depleted T cells, or PBMCs came the material, which was cDNA or gDNA.

Produced via immunoSEQ multiplex PCR; TCRdb's table is partial and in-frame only. The data contain about 74,000 clones, just over 85% of them singletons. Per germline, CDR1 SGDLS and CDR2 YYNGEE. V lost 4 bases to trimming and J lost 4 bases; unmatched junction nucleotides: 9. The CDR3 is 18 amino acids. This chain connects TRBV9 to TRBJ2-1; 15 positions match TRBD2. Input material: peripheral blood. This clonotype was sampled from an elderly woman with active or convalescent COVID-19. In nucleotides, the CDR3 is TGTGCCAGCAGCACCGGACTAGCGGGGGGGATCCCTTACAATGAGCAGTTCTTC. As protein: CASSTGLAGGIPYNEQFF.